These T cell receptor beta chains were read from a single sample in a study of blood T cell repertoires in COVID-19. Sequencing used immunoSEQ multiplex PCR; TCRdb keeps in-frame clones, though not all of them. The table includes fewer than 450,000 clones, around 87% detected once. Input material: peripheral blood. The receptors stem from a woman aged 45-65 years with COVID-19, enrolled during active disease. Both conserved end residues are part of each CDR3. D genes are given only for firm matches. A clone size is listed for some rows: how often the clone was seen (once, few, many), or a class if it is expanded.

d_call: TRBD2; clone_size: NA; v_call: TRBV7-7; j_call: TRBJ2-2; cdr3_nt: TGTGCTAGCAGCCCGCGAAGCGGGAGGAACACCGGGGAGCTGTTTTTT; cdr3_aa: CASSPRSGRNTGELFF
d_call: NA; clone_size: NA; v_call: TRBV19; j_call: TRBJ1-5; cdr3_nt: TGTGCCAGTAGTATTGACGGGGGGGGAAATCAGCCCCAGCATTTT; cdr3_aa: CASSIDGGGNQPQHF
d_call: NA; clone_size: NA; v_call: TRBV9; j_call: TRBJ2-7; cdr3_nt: TGTGCCAGCAGCGTAGAGCCTTTCCCCTACGAGCAGTACTTC; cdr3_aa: CASSVEPFPYEQYF
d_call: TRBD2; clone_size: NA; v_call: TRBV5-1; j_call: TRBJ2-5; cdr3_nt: TGCGCCAGCAGCTTGGTTGCGGGACTAGCGGGAGCGGAGACCCAGTACTTC; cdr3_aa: CASSLVAGLAGAETQYF
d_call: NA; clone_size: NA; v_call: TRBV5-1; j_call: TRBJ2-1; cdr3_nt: TGCGCCAGCAGCTTACAGAGCTCCTACAATGAGCAGTTCTTC; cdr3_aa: CASSLQSSYNEQFF
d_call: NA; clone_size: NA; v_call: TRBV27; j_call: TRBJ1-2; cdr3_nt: TGTGCCAGCAGTTCCGGCTATGGCTACACCTTC; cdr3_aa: CASSSGYGYTF
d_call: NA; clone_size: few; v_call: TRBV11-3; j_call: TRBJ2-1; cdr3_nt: TGTGCCAGCAGCCCTGGAGGAGTGGTCAATGAGCAGTTCTTC; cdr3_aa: CASSPGGVVNEQFF
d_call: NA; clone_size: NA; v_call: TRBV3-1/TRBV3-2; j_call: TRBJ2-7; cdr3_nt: TGTGCCAGCAGCTTCCGACTCGATTTGCGTTACGAGCAGTACTTC; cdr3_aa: CASSFRLDLRYEQYF
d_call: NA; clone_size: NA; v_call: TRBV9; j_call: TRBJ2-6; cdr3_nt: TGTGCCAGCAGCTCCCAGGCCTCTGGGGCCAACGTCCTGACTTTC; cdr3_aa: CASSSQASGANVLTF
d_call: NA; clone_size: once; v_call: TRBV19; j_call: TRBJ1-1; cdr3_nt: TGTGCCAGTAGTATAGATCGCACTGAAGCTTTCTTT; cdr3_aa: CASSIDRTEAFF
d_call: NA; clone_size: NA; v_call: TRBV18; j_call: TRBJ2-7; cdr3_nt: TGTGCCAGCTCACCACGACCGGGACTTTGGTACGAGCAGTACTTC; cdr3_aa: CASSPRPGLWYEQYF
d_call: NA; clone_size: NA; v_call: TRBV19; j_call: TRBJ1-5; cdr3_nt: TGTGCCAGTAGTTTCAGGGCCAAGGTTCAGCCCCAGCATTTT; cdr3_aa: CASSFRAKVQPQHF
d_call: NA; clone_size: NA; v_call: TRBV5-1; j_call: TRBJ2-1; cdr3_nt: TGCGCCAGCAGCTTCAAGCGGGACACTTACAATGAGCAGTTCTTC; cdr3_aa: CASSFKRDTYNEQFF
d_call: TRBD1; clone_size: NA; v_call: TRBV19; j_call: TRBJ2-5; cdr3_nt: TGTGCCAGTAGGGGGCCGGGACAGGGTGTCGAGACCCAGTACTTC; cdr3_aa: CASRGPGQGVETQYF
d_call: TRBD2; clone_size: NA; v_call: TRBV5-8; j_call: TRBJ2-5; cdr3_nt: TGTGCCAGCAGCCCGGGACTAGCGGGAGGGGTGGAGACCCAGTACTTC; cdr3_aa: CASSPGLAGGVETQYF
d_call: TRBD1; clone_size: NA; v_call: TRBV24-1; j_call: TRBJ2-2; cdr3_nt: TGTGCCACCAGTGGCGGAACAGGGGTGAACACCGGGGAGCTGTTTTTT; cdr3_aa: CATSGGTGVNTGELFF
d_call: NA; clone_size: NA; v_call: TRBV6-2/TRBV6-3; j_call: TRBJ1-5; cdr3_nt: TGTGCCAGCAGTTACGGCAGGGGCAATCAGCCCCAGCATTTT; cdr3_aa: CASSYGRGNQPQHF
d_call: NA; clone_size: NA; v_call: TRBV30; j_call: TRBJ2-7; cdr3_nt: TGTGCCTGGACAACTGCAAACCCCTACGAGCAGTACTTC; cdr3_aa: CAWTTANPYEQYF
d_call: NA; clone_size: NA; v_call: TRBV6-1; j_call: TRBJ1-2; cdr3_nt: TGTGCCAGCAGTGAAGCGGGCACAGGCTATGGCTACACCTTC; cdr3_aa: CASSEAGTGYGYTF
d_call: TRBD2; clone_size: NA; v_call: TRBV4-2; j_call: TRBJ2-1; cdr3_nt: TGTGCCAGCAGCCAAGAGGGACTAGGTGGTGATGAGCAGTTCTTC; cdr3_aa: CASSQEGLGGDEQFF
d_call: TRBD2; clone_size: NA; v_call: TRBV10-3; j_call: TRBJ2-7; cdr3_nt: TGTGCCATCAGGGGACGGGAGGACACCTACGAGCAGTACTTC; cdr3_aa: CAIRGREDTYEQYF
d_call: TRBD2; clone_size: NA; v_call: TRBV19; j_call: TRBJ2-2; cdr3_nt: TGTGCCAGTACCCTAGCGGTGAACACCGGGGAGCTGTTTTTT; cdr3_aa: CASTLAVNTGELFF
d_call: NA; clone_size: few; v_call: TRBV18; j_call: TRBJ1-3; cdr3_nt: TGTGCCAGCTCACCGGGCAGGACTATCTCTGGAAACACCATATATTTT; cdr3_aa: CASSPGRTISGNTIYF
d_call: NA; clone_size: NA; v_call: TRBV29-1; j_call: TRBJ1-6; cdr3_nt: TGCGGCCGGGGAGCTACCAATTCACCCCTCCACTTT; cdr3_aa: CGRGATNSPLHF
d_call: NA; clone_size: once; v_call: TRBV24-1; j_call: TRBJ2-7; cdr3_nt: TGTGCCACCAGTGATGGCGGAGGGCCGGGCTACGAGCAGTACTTC; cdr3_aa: CATSDGGGPGYEQYF
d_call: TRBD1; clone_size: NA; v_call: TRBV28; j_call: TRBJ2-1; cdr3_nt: TGTGCCAGCAGTTTACGACGACAGGGCTACAATGAGCAGTTCTTC; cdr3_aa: CASSLRRQGYNEQFF
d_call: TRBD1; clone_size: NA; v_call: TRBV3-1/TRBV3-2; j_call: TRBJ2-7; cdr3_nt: TGTGCCAGCAGCCGAAGGACAGGCACCTCCCGGAACGAGCAGTACTTC; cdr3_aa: CASSRRTGTSRNEQYF
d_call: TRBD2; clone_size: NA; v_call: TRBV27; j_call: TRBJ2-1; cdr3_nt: TGTGCCAGCAGTTTCTCCGGGACTAGCGGGAGAAATGAGCAGTTCTTC; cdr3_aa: CASSFSGTSGRNEQFF
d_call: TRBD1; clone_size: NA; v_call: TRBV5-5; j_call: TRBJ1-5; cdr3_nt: TGTGCCAGCAGCTTGACTCCCGGGACAGGGGGCGAACAGCCCCAGCATTTT; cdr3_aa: CASSLTPGTGGEQPQHF
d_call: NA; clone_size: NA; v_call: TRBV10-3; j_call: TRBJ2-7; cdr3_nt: TGTGCCATGGCCCAGGGGCCGTACGAGCAGTACTTC; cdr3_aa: CAMAQGPYEQYF
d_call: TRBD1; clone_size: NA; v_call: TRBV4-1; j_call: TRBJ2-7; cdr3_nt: TGCGCCAGCAGCCCCCGGCAGGGGGCCCTACGACTCTACGAGCAGTACTTC; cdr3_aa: CASSPRQGALRLYEQYF
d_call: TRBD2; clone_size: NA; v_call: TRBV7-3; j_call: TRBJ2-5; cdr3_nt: TGTGCCAGCAGCCCCGGGACTAGGACACAAGAGACCCAGTACTTC; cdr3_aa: CASSPGTRTQETQYF
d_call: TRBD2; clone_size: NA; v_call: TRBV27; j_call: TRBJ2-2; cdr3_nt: TGTGCCAGCAGCTTAAGACAGGGACTAGCGGGAGGGAAGAGGAACACCGGGGAGCTGTTTTTT; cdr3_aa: CASSLRQGLAGGKRNTGELFF
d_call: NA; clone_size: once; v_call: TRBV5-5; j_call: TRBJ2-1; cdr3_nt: TGTGCCAGCAGCCCGGACAGCGGCTCCTACAATGAGCAGTTCTTC; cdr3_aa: CASSPDSGSYNEQFF
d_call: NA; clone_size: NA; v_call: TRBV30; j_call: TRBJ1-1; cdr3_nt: TGTGCCTGGAGTGGGGACATCGAAGCTTTCTTT; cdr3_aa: CAWSGDIEAFF
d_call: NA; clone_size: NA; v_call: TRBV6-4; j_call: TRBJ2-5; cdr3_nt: TGTGCCAGCAGCGTAGAAGTGGGGGCTTGGGAGACCCAGTACTTC; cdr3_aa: CASSVEVGAWETQYF
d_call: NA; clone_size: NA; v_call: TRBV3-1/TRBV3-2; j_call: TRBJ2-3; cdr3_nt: TGTGCCAGCAGCCAAGTCCTAGCGCCAGATACGCAGTATTTT; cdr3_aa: CASSQVLAPDTQYF
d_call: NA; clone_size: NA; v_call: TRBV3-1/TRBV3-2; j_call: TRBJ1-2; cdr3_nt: TGTGCCAGCAGCCAAGTGCCAGCTAACTATGGCTACACCTTC; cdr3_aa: CASSQVPANYGYTF
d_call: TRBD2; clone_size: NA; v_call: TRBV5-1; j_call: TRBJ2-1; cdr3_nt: TGCGCCAGCAGCTCCACTAGCGGGAGCTGGGAGCAGTTCTTC; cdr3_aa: CASSSTSGSWEQFF
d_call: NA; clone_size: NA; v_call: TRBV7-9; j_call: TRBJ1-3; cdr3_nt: TGTGCCAGCAGCTTAGAAGGAGGGGTAGGGACCATATATTTT; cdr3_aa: CASSLEGGVGTIYF
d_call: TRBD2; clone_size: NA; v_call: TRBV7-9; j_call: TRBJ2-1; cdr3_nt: TGTGCCAGCAGCGCACTAGCGGTGACCTCCTACAATGAGCAGTTCTTC; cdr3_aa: CASSALAVTSYNEQFF
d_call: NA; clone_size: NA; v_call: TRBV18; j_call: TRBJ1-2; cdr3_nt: TGTGCCAGCTCACCTTTCGGACAAGACTATGGCTACACCTTC; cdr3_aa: CASSPFGQDYGYTF